This is a list of T cell receptor beta chains from one sample in a study of blood T cell repertoires in COVID-19. Assay used: immunoSEQ multiplex PCR; TCRdb lists only in-frame clones, some missing. The sample lists approximately 470,000 clones, about 85% seen once, with 0.7% in the top ten. Sequencing used PBMCs or T cells enriched from blood (not recorded which). These receptors originate from a woman aged 18-35 years who had recovered from COVID-19. Both conserved end residues are part of each CDR3. D genes are given only for firm matches. Size values are once, few and many counts, or a class for expanded clones, and some rows have none.

DNA: TGTGCCATCAGTGAGTCATTGGGGGCGGATGGCTACACCTTC
CDR3: CAISESLGADGYTF
D: NA
V: TRBV10-3
size: NA
J: TRBJ1-2

DNA: TGTGCCAGCAGGCCAACGACAGCCTACACAGATACGCAGTATTTT
CDR3: CASRPTTAYTDTQYF
D: NA
V: TRBV27
size: NA
J: TRBJ2-3

DNA: TGCGCCAGCAGCCAAGTTCGGGGGGCCGAGTACACTGAAGCTTTCTTT
CDR3: CASSQVRGAEYTEAFF
D: NA
V: TRBV4-1
size: NA
J: TRBJ1-1

DNA: TGCGCCAGCAGCTTAAATAGGGGCTCTGGAAACACCATATATTTT
CDR3: CASSLNRGSGNTIYF
D: NA
V: TRBV5-1
size: NA
J: TRBJ1-3

DNA: TGTGCCAGCAGCCCCGACCGACAGCTGGAAGCTTTCTTT
CDR3: CASSPDRQLEAFF
D: NA
V: TRBV11-2
size: NA
J: TRBJ1-1

DNA: TGTGCCAGCAGCTTAGTCTTGACAGATACGCAGTATTTT
CDR3: CASSLVLTDTQYF
D: NA
V: TRBV7-2
size: NA
J: TRBJ2-3

DNA: TGTGCCAGCAGCCAAGACGGGGACAGCTACCTGGGAGGAAACACCATATATTTT
CDR3: CASSQDGDSYLGGNTIYF
D: TRBD1
V: TRBV4-2
size: NA
J: TRBJ1-3

DNA: TGTGCCACCTCGACAGTTCCCCTCCACTTT
CDR3: CATSTVPLHF
D: NA
V: TRBV21-1
size: NA
J: TRBJ1-6

DNA: TGTGCCACCAGACAGGGGGCACGGGCTTTCTTT
CDR3: CATRQGARAFF
D: TRBD1
V: TRBV24-1
size: NA
J: TRBJ1-1

DNA: TGTGCCAGCACCGAAGGTCAGCGGGGATACACAGATACGCAGTATTTT
CDR3: CASTEGQRGYTDTQYF
D: TRBD2
V: TRBV25-1
size: NA
J: TRBJ2-3

DNA: TGCGCCAGCAGCCCCCCGGGTAGGAATCTCTATGGCTACACCTTC
CDR3: CASSPPGRNLYGYTF
D: NA
V: TRBV4-1
size: once
J: TRBJ1-2

DNA: TGCGCCAGCAGCTCCTTACCGGGCAATCAGCCCCAGCATTTT
CDR3: CASSSLPGNQPQHF
D: NA
V: TRBV4-1
size: NA
J: TRBJ1-5

DNA: TGCGCCAGCAGCCCCTGGGGGACAGGGCGGTGGAACACTGAAGCTTTCTTT
CDR3: CASSPWGTGRWNTEAFF
D: TRBD1
V: TRBV5-1
size: NA
J: TRBJ1-1

DNA: TGCGTAGCGCTCGAACCCCGGCCTGGGTGGATAAAGGGCCGTTGCTACGAGCAGTACTTC
CDR3: CVALEPRPGWIKGRCYEQYF
D: NA
V: TRBV5-1
size: NA
J: TRBJ2-7

DNA: TGTGCCAGCAGTGCAGGACAGACCTCCTACGAGCAGTACTTC
CDR3: CASSAGQTSYEQYF
D: NA
V: TRBV6-2/TRBV6-3
size: once
J: TRBJ2-7

DNA: TGTGCCAGCAGTTCTGGTCGCGTCCCCCACGAGCAGTACTTC
CDR3: CASSSGRVPHEQYF
D: NA
V: TRBV28
size: NA
J: TRBJ2-7

DNA: TGTGCCAGCAGCCAACGGACAGGGGATGGAGACACCTTC
CDR3: CASSQRTGDGDTF
D: TRBD1
V: TRBV3-1/TRBV3-2
size: NA
J: TRBJ1-2

DNA: TGTGCCAGCAGCGGGACATTCACTTCTGAAGCTTTCTTT
CDR3: CASSGTFTSEAFF
D: NA
V: TRBV3-1/TRBV3-2
size: NA
J: TRBJ1-1

DNA: TGTGCCAGTAGTATTGAGGCGGGCAGCCACCCCAATCAGCCCCAGCATTTT
CDR3: CASSIEAGSHPNQPQHF
D: NA
V: TRBV19
size: once
J: TRBJ1-5

DNA: TGTGCCAGCAGTTTAGACAGGGAAATGAACACTGAAGCTTTCTTT
CDR3: CASSLDREMNTEAFF
D: TRBD1
V: TRBV6-5
size: NA
J: TRBJ1-1

DNA: TGCGCCAGCAGCTTGAAGGGCGCGACGGGGTCGAACACCGGGGAGCTGTTTTTT
CDR3: CASSLKGATGSNTGELFF
D: NA
V: TRBV5-1
size: NA
J: TRBJ2-2